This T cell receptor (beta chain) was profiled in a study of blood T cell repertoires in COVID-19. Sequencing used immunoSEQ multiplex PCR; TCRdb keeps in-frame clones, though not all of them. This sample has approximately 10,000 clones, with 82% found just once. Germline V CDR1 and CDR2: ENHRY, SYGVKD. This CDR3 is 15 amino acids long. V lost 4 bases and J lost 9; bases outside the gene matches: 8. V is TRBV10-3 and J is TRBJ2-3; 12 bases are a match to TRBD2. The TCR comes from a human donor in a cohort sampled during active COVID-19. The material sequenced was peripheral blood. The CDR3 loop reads CAISGLAGGLETQYF. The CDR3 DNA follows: TGTGCCATCAGTGGGCTAGCGGGGGGGCTTGAGACGCAGTATTTT.